Here is one TCR beta chain with its context. Study processing details: Amplifying reference gene primers gave estimates of nucleated cell counts. This table comes from immunoSEQ multiplex PCR, and its TCRdb copy is limited to in-frame clones, with some not included. V, J and clone size were drawn from that table, and D and trimming were deduced from the DNA. The sample shows 130,000 or so clones, roughly 84% of them seen only once. The entry originates in a study of blood T cell repertoires in COVID-19. Whole-study context: Acute and convalescent COVID-19 specimens originated in the United States, Italy and Spain.

The CDR3 is 15 residues long. V trimming: 1 base; J trimming: 7 bases; junction bases outside the gene matches: 10. Germline CDR1 is SNHLY and CDR2 is FYNNEI. The clonotype originates from an elderly woman with acute or convalescent COVID-19. What was sequenced was peripheral blood. The rearrangement joins TRBV2 to TRBJ2-7, with 7 bases lining up with TRBD1. The CDR3 region is CASSEGQGEGYEQYF. DNA of the CDR3: TGTGCCAGCAGTGAAGGACAGGGAGAGGGTTATGAGCAGTACTTC.